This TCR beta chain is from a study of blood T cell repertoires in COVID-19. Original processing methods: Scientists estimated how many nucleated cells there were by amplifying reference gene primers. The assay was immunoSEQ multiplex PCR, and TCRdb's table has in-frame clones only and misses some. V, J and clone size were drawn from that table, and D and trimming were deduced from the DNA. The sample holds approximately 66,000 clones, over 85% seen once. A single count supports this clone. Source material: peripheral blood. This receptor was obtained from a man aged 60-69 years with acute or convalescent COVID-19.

The CDR3 DNA is TGTGCCAGCAGCTGGGGGCCGGACGGCTCCTACGAGCAGTACTTC. Its protein is CASSWGPDGSYEQYF. The gene calls are TRBV5-6 and TRBJ2-7, with D possibly TRBD1 on 6 matching bases. This CDR3 is 15 amino acids long. V was shortened by 3 bases and J by 0 bases, with 13 bases between the two germline ends. CDR1 is SGHDT, CDR2 YYEEEE, per germline.